Listed below are T cell receptor beta chains from one sample, sequenced in a study of CD8+ T cells in alopecia areata. Produced via immunoSEQ multiplex PCR; TCRdb's table is partial and in-frame only. The repertoire holds more than 90,000 clones, with just under 60% as singletons. The material was CD8+ T cells sorted from blood, obtained around week 55, from a patient treated with tofacitinib. These receptors were collected from a human donor with alopecia areata. Both conserved end residues are part of each CDR3. Fields, in order: J gene, D gene, clone size, V gene, CDR3 protein, CDR3 DNA. D genes are given only for firm matches. Clone size, where shown, is once, few, many, or a class for clones that have expanded.

J gene: TRBJ1-2
D gene: -
clone size: -
V gene: TRBV5-6
CDR3 protein: CASSLETSPRYGYTF
CDR3 DNA: TGTGCCAGCAGCTTGGAGACCAGCCCCCGTTATGGCTACACCTTC

J gene: TRBJ2-7
D gene: -
clone size: few
V gene: TRBV13
CDR3 protein: CASSPPGEGRDEQYF
CDR3 DNA: TGTGCCAGCAGCCCCCCAGGAGAGGGGCGCGACGAGCAGTACTTC

J gene: TRBJ1-1
D gene: -
clone size: -
V gene: TRBV30
CDR3 protein: CAWSVGGIKDEAFF
CDR3 DNA: TGTGCCTGGAGTGTAGGTGGGATTAAGGATGAAGCTTTCTTT

J gene: TRBJ2-4
D gene: TRBD2
clone size: -
V gene: TRBV5-6
CDR3 protein: CASSLVLAGENIQYF
CDR3 DNA: TGTGCCAGCAGCTTGGTACTAGCGGGTGAAAACATTCAGTACTTC

J gene: TRBJ2-3
D gene: -
clone size: -
V gene: TRBV2
CDR3 protein: CASSDGRRKDTQYF
CDR3 DNA: TGTGCCAGCAGTGATGGTCGGCGCAAAGATACGCAGTATTTT

J gene: TRBJ2-3
D gene: TRBD2
clone size: -
V gene: TRBV7-9
CDR3 protein: CASSLAFGLAGEDTQYF
CDR3 DNA: TGTGCCAGCAGCTTAGCGTTCGGACTAGCGGGGGAAGATACGCAGTATTTT

J gene: TRBJ2-1
D gene: TRBD1
clone size: few
V gene: TRBV7-6
CDR3 protein: CASSLDRDDEQFF
CDR3 DNA: TGTGCCAGCAGCTTGGACAGGGACGATGAGCAGTTCTTC

J gene: TRBJ1-1
D gene: -
clone size: -
V gene: TRBV9
CDR3 protein: CASSVVGGHNTEAFF
CDR3 DNA: TGTGCCAGCAGCGTAGTCGGGGGCCATAACACTGAAGCTTTCTTT

J gene: TRBJ2-7
D gene: -
clone size: once
V gene: TRBV9
CDR3 protein: CASSVGGGQTYEQYF
CDR3 DNA: TGTGCCAGCAGCGTTGGCGGGGGCCAAACCTACGAGCAGTACTTC

J gene: TRBJ1-6
D gene: -
clone size: -
V gene: TRBV27
CDR3 protein: CASSPTDGEPLHF
CDR3 DNA: TGTGCCAGCAGTCCTACCGACGGAGAACCCCTCCACTTT

J gene: TRBJ2-1
D gene: TRBD2
clone size: -
V gene: TRBV5-1
CDR3 protein: CASSFNGGAANEQFF
CDR3 DNA: TGCGCCAGCAGCTTTAACGGGGGGGCCGCCAATGAGCAGTTCTTC

J gene: TRBJ1-2
D gene: -
clone size: -
V gene: TRBV7-9
CDR3 protein: CASRGGFTTNYGYTF
CDR3 DNA: TGTGCCAGCAGAGGCGGCTTCACAACTAACTATGGCTACACCTTC

J gene: TRBJ2-7
D gene: -
clone size: -
V gene: TRBV7-8
CDR3 protein: CASSLANSGYEQYF
CDR3 DNA: TGTGCCAGCAGCTTAGCTAACTCCGGCTACGAGCAGTACTTC

J gene: TRBJ2-7
D gene: -
clone size: once
V gene: TRBV4-1
CDR3 protein: CASSQGSEQYF
CDR3 DNA: TGCGCCAGCAGCCAAGGTAGCGAGCAGTACTTC

J gene: TRBJ1-1
D gene: -
clone size: -
V gene: TRBV13
CDR3 protein: CASSQGRTEAFF
CDR3 DNA: TGTGCCAGCAGCCAAGGACGAACTGAAGCTTTCTTT

J gene: TRBJ1-6
D gene: -
clone size: -
V gene: TRBV4-1
CDR3 protein: CASSQDRGVPLHF
CDR3 DNA: TGCGCCAGCAGCCAAGATCGGGGGGTCCCCCTCCACTTT

J gene: TRBJ2-5
D gene: -
clone size: -
V gene: TRBV29-1
CDR3 protein: CSVVKSGGQETQYF
CDR3 DNA: TGCAGCGTTGTAAAGAGTGGTGGGCAAGAGACCCAGTACTTC

J gene: TRBJ1-2
D gene: -
clone size: -
V gene: TRBV27
CDR3 protein: CASRSGGYGYTF
CDR3 DNA: TGTGCCAGCAGGAGCGGGGGGTATGGCTACACCTTC

J gene: TRBJ1-4
D gene: -
clone size: -
V gene: TRBV4-1
CDR3 protein: CASSQAATNEKLFF
CDR3 DNA: TGCGCCAGCAGCCAAGCTGCAACTAATGAAAAACTGTTTTTT

J gene: TRBJ1-5
D gene: -
clone size: -
V gene: TRBV4-1
CDR3 protein: CASSQGYDSNQPQHF
CDR3 DNA: TGCGCCAGCAGCCAAGGGTACGATAGCAATCAGCCCCAGCATTTT

J gene: TRBJ1-1
D gene: -
clone size: once
V gene: TRBV13
CDR3 protein: CASSLGGARGSEAFF
CDR3 DNA: TGTGCCAGCAGCTTAGGAGGGGCAAGGGGGTCTGAAGCTTTCTTT

J gene: TRBJ1-2
D gene: TRBD1
clone size: few
V gene: TRBV9
CDR3 protein: CASRDRARGYTF
CDR3 DNA: TGTGCCAGCCGAGACAGGGCAAGAGGCTACACCTTC

J gene: TRBJ1-1
D gene: -
clone size: -
V gene: TRBV25-1
CDR3 protein: CASSGAGNTEAFF
CDR3 DNA: TGTGCCAGCAGTGGGGCAGGGAACACTGAAGCTTTCTTT

J gene: TRBJ1-6
D gene: -
clone size: -
V gene: TRBV4-1
CDR3 protein: CASSQAPGRGSPLHF
CDR3 DNA: TGCGCCAGCAGCCAAGCGCCGGGAAGAGGTTCACCCCTCCACTTT

J gene: TRBJ1-1
D gene: TRBD1
clone size: few
V gene: TRBV27
CDR3 protein: CASSFAGQGAEAFF
CDR3 DNA: TGTGCCAGCAGTTTCGCGGGACAGGGGGCTGAAGCTTTCTTT

J gene: TRBJ1-2
D gene: TRBD1
clone size: -
V gene: TRBV7-9
CDR3 protein: CASSLGGQNGYTF
CDR3 DNA: TGTGCCAGCAGCTTAGGGGGACAGAATGGCTACACCTTC

J gene: TRBJ1-2
D gene: TRBD1
clone size: -
V gene: TRBV30
CDR3 protein: CAWSEGVWGQGDNYGYTF
CDR3 DNA: TGTGCCTGGAGTGAAGGCGTGTGGGGACAGGGGGATAACTATGGCTACACCTTC

J gene: TRBJ2-3
D gene: -
clone size: -
V gene: TRBV13
CDR3 protein: CASSFESSDTQYF
CDR3 DNA: TGTGCCAGCAGCTTCGAATCCAGTGATACGCAGTATTTT

J gene: TRBJ1-1
D gene: -
clone size: -
V gene: TRBV7-9
CDR3 protein: CASSPPRGVDYTEAFF
CDR3 DNA: TGTGCCAGCAGCCCACCCCGTGGGGTTGATTACACTGAAGCTTTCTTT

J gene: TRBJ2-5
D gene: -
clone size: few
V gene: TRBV6-6
CDR3 protein: CASRVREDQYF
CDR3 DNA: TGTGCCAGCCGAGTGAGGGAGGACCAGTACTTC

J gene: TRBJ2-4
D gene: -
clone size: -
V gene: TRBV15
CDR3 protein: CATGGGRVLAKNIQYF
CDR3 DNA: TGTGCCACGGGCGGGGGCCGAGTGCTAGCCAAAAACATTCAGTACTTC

J gene: TRBJ1-2
D gene: -
clone size: -
V gene: TRBV7-9
CDR3 protein: CASSFSGDGSYTF
CDR3 DNA: TGTGCCAGCAGCTTCTCAGGGGACGGCAGCTACACCTTC

J gene: TRBJ2-3
D gene: TRBD2
clone size: -
V gene: TRBV5-1
CDR3 protein: CASSFSGLAGAITDTQYF
CDR3 DNA: TGCGCCAGCAGCTTTTCGGGACTAGCGGGGGCCATCACAGATACGCAGTATTTT

J gene: TRBJ2-6
D gene: -
clone size: -
V gene: TRBV7-9
CDR3 protein: CASSLIPPPGLGANVLTF
CDR3 DNA: TGTGCCAGCAGCTTAATCCCGCCCCCAGGGTTGGGGGCCAACGTCCTGACTTTC

J gene: TRBJ2-7
D gene: TRBD2
clone size: -
V gene: TRBV6-5
CDR3 protein: CASSYGRGSSYEQYF
CDR3 DNA: TGTGCCAGCAGTTATGGGCGGGGGAGCTCCTACGAGCAGTACTTC

J gene: TRBJ2-1
D gene: -
clone size: -
V gene: TRBV5-1
CDR3 protein: CASSLSYNEQFF
CDR3 DNA: TGCGCCAGCAGTCTTTCCTACAATGAGCAGTTCTTC

J gene: TRBJ2-1
D gene: TRBD1
clone size: -
V gene: TRBV29-1
CDR3 protein: CSVAPGQYRNEQFF
CDR3 DNA: TGCAGCGTTGCACCGGGACAGTATCGCAATGAGCAGTTCTTC

J gene: TRBJ2-7
D gene: -
clone size: -
V gene: TRBV4-1
CDR3 protein: CASSQDSWYYEQYF
CDR3 DNA: TGCGCCAGCAGCCAAGACAGCTGGTACTACGAGCAGTACTTC

J gene: TRBJ1-1
D gene: TRBD1
clone size: -
V gene: TRBV10-3
CDR3 protein: CAISEPGQGNTEAFF
CDR3 DNA: TGTGCCATCAGTGAACCGGGACAGGGGAACACTGAAGCTTTCTTT

J gene: TRBJ2-3
D gene: -
clone size: -
V gene: TRBV9
CDR3 protein: CASSEMGAAGDTQYF
CDR3 DNA: TGTGCCAGCAGCGAAATGGGGGCTGCGGGAGATACGCAGTATTTT

J gene: TRBJ2-1
D gene: TRBD2
clone size: -
V gene: TRBV15
CDR3 protein: CATRRERGGTNEQFF
CDR3 DNA: TGTGCCACCAGAAGAGAGCGGGGGGGTACCAATGAGCAGTTCTTC

J gene: TRBJ1-5
D gene: -
clone size: few
V gene: TRBV7-2
CDR3 protein: CASSPAGLSQPQHF
CDR3 DNA: TGTGCCAGCAGCCCCGCAGGCCTTAGTCAGCCCCAGCATTTT

J gene: TRBJ1-1
D gene: -
clone size: few
V gene: TRBV6-4
CDR3 protein: CASSERDGAEAFF
CDR3 DNA: TGTGCCAGCAGTGAAAGGGATGGAGCTGAAGCTTTCTTT

J gene: TRBJ2-5
D gene: -
clone size: -
V gene: TRBV6-5
CDR3 protein: CASSYSGGPQETQYF
CDR3 DNA: TGTGCCAGCAGTTACTCCGGGGGGCCGCAAGAGACCCAGTACTTC

J gene: TRBJ1-1
D gene: -
clone size: few
V gene: TRBV7-9
CDR3 protein: CASSLGGLSAFF
CDR3 DNA: TGTGCCAGCAGCTTAGGGGGACTGAGCGCTTTCTTT

J gene: TRBJ2-1
D gene: -
clone size: -
V gene: TRBV6-5
CDR3 protein: CASSHVPEAPWVF
CDR3 DNA: TGTGCCAGCAGTCATGTCCCTGAGGCCCCCTGGGTCTTC

J gene: TRBJ2-3
D gene: -
clone size: -
V gene: TRBV4-2
CDR3 protein: CASSQLRESTDTQYF
CDR3 DNA: TGTGCCAGCAGCCAACTTAGGGAGAGCACAGATACGCAGTATTTT

J gene: TRBJ2-1
D gene: -
clone size: -
V gene: TRBV10-3
CDR3 protein: CATALGEGTSYNEQFF
CDR3 DNA: TGTGCCACGGCCTTGGGGGAAGGGACGTCCTACAATGAGCAGTTCTTC

J gene: TRBJ2-1
D gene: TRBD2
clone size: -
V gene: TRBV7-2
CDR3 protein: CASSLSSGGTSNEQFF
CDR3 DNA: TGTGCCAGCAGCTTAAGTAGCGGGGGAACGAGCAATGAGCAGTTCTTC

J gene: TRBJ2-2
D gene: -
clone size: -
V gene: TRBV10-2
CDR3 protein: CASSQNTGELFF
CDR3 DNA: TGCGCCAGCAGCCAGAACACCGGGGAGCTGTTTTTT

J gene: TRBJ2-7
D gene: -
clone size: -
V gene: TRBV6-5
CDR3 protein: CASSYSPDYEQYF
CDR3 DNA: TGTGCCAGCAGTTACTCACCCGATTACGAGCAGTACTTC

J gene: TRBJ1-4
D gene: -
clone size: -
V gene: TRBV28
CDR3 protein: CASSNPGIVNEKLFF
CDR3 DNA: TGTGCCAGCAGTAACCCGGGGATTGTAAATGAAAAACTGTTTTTT

J gene: TRBJ2-7
D gene: -
clone size: -
V gene: TRBV19
CDR3 protein: CASSRSGLVEQYF
CDR3 DNA: TGTGCCAGTAGTAGATCTGGGTTAGTCGAGCAGTACTTC

J gene: TRBJ1-2
D gene: -
clone size: -
V gene: TRBV12-5
CDR3 protein: CASGSQGVGAMNYGYTF
CDR3 DNA: TGTGCTAGTGGATCCCAAGGCGTGGGGGCGATGAACTATGGCTACACCTTC

J gene: TRBJ2-2
D gene: -
clone size: -
V gene: TRBV5-1
CDR3 protein: CASSRPFGDGELFF
CDR3 DNA: TGCGCCAGCAGCCGTCCCTTCGGGGACGGGGAGCTGTTTTTT